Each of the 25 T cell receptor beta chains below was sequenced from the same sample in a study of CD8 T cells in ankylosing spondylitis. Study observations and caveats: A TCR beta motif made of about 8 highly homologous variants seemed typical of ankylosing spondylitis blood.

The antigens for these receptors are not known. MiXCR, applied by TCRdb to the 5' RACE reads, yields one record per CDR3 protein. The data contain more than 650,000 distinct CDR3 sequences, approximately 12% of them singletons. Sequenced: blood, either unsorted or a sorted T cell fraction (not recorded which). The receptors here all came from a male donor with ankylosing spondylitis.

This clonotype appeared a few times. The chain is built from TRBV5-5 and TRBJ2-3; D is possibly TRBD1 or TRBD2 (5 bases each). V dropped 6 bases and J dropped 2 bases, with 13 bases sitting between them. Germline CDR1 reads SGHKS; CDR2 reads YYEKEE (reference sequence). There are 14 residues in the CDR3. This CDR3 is CASTITGTTDTQYF. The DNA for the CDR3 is TGTGCCAGCACCATTACGGGGACCACAGATACGCAGTATTTT.

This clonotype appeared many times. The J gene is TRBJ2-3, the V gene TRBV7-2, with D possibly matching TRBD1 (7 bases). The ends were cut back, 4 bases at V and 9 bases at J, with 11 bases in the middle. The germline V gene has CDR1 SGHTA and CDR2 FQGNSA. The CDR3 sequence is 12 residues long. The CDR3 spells CASSSTGRTQYF. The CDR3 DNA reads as TGTGCCAGCAGCTCGACAGGGAGGACGCAGTATTTT.

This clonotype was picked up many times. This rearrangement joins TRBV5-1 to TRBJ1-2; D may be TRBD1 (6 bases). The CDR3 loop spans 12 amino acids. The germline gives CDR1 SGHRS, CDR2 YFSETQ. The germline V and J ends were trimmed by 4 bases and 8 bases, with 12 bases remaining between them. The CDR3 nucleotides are TGCGCCAGCAGCGCGGGCCAGGGGGGCTACACCTTC. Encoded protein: CASSAGQGGYTF.

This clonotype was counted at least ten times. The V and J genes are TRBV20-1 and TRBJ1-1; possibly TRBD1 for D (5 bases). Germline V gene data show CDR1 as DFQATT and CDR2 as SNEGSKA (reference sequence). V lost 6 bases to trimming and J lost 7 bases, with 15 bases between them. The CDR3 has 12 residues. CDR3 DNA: TGCAGTGCCCCCGGACACCTGGGTGAAGCTTTCTTT. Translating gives CSAPGHLGEAFF.

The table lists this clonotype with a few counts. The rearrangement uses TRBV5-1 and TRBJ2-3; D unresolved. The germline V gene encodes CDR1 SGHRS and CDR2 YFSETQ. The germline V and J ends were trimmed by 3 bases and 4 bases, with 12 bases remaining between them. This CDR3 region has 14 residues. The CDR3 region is CASSWALPPDTQYF. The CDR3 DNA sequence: TGCGCCAGCAGCTGGGCTCTACCCCCAGATACGCAGTATTTT.

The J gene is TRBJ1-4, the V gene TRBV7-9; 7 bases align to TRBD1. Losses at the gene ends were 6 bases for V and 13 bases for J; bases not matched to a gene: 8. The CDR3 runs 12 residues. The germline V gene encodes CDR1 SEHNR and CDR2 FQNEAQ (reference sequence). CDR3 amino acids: CASRPGTAGLFF. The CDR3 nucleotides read TGTGCCAGCAGGCCTGGGACAGCCGGACTGTTTTTT.

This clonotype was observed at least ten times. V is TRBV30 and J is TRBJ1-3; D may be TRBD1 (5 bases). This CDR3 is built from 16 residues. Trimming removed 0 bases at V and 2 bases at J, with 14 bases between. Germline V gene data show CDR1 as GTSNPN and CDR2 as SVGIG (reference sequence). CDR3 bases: TGTGCCTGGAGTGTACGGCACAGGATAGCTGGAAACACCATATATTTT. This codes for CAWSVRHRIAGNTIYF.

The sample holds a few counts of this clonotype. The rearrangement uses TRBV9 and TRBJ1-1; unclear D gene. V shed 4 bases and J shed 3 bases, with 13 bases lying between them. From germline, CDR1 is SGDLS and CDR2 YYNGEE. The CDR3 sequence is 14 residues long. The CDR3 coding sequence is TGTGCCAGCAGCCCCCACAGTAGGGACACTGAAGCTTTCTTT. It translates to CASSPHSRDTEAFF.

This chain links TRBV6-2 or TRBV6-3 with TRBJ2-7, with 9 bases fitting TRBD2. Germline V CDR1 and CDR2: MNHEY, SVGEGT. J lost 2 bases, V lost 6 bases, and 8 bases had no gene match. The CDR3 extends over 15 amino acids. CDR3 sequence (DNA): TGTGCCAGCAGGCTAAGCGGGGGGAAAGCCTACGAGCAGTACTTC. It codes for CASRLSGGKAYEQYF.

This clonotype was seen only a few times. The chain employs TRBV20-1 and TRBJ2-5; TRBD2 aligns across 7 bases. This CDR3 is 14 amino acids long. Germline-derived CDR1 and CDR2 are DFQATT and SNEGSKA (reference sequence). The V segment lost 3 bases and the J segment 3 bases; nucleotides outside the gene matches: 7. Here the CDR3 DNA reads TGCAGTGCTAGTGTACTAGCGACTAAAGAGACCCAGTACTTC. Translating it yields CSASVLATKETQYF.

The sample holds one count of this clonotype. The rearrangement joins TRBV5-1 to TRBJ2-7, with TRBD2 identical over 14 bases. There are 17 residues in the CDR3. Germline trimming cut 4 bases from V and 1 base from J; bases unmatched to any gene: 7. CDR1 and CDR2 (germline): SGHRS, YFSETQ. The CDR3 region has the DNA TGCGCCAGCAGCAAGACCGGGACTAGCGGGGGTTCCTACGAGCAGTACTTC. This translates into CASSKTGTSGGSYEQYF.

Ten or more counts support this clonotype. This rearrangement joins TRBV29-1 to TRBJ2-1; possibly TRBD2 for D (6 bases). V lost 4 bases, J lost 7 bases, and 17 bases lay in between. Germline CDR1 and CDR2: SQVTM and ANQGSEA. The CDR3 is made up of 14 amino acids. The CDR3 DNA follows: TGCAGCGTTGGAGCCGGGGGATTCGGGAATGAGCAGTTCTTC. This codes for CSVGAGGFGNEQFF.

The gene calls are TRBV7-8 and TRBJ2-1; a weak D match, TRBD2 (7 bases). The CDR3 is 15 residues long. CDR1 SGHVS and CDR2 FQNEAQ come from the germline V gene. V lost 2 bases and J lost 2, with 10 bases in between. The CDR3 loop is CASSLQGTTYNEQFF. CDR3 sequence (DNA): TGTGCCAGCAGCTTACAGGGGACTACCTACAATGAGCAGTTCTTC.

CDR3 amino acids: CASSGPGTGRYNEQFF. In nucleotides, the CDR3 is TGTGCCAGCAGTGGGCCCGGGACAGGGCGCTACAATGAGCAGTTCTTC. This chain links TRBV2 with TRBJ2-1, with 9 bases aligning to TRBD1. The CDR3 loop spans 16 amino acids. V trimming: 4 bases; J trimming: 3 bases; junction bases outside the gene matches: 7. Germline values: CDR1 SNHLY, CDR2 FYNNEI.

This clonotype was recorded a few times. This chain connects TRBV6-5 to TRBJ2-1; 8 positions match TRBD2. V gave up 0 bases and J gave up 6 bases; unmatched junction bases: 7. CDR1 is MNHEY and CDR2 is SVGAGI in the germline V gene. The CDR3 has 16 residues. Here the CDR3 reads CASSYSIGRASNEQFF. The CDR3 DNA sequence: TGTGCCAGCAGTTACTCGATCGGGAGGGCATCCAATGAGCAGTTCTTC.

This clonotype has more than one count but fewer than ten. The CDR3 DNA reads as TGTGCCATCAGCCCGGTGGGCAGTCCCATCTCCTACGAGCAGTACTTC. Amino acid sequence: CAISPVGSPISYEQYF. This rearrangement joins TRBV10-3 to TRBJ2-7; D is ambiguous. Germline CDR1 and CDR2: ENHRY and SYGVKD. The V end was cut by 6 bases, the J end by 0 bases, with 18 bases between. The CDR3 sequence is 16 residues long.

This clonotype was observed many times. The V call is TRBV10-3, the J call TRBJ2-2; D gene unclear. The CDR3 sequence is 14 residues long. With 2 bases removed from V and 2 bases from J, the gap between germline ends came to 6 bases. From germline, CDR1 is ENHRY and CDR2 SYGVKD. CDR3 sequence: CAISEISNTGELFF. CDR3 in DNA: TGTGCCATCAGTGAGATAAGTAACACCGGGGAGCTGTTTTTT.

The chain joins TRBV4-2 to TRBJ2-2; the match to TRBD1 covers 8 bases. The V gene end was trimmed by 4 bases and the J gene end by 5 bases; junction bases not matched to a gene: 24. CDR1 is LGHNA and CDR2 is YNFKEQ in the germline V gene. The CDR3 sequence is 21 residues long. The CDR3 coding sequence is TGTGCCAGCAGCCCCGACGACAAAGACAGGGGACGAACTACGAGAACCGGGGAGCTGTTTTTT. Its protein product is CASSPDDKDRGRTTRTGELFF.

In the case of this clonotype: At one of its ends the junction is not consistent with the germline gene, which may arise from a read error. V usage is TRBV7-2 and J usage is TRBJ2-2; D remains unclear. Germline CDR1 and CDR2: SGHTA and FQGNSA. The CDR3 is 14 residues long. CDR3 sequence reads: CASSLVTPPGELFF. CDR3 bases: TGTGCCAGCAGCTTAGTTACCCCCCCCGGCGAGCTGTTTTTT.

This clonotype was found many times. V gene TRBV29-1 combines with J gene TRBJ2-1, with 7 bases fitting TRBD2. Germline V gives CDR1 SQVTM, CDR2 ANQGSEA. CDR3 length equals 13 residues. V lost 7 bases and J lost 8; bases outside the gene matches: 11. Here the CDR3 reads CSASNGRTHEQFF. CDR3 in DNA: TGCAGCGCCTCTAACGGGAGGACCCATGAGCAGTTCTTC.

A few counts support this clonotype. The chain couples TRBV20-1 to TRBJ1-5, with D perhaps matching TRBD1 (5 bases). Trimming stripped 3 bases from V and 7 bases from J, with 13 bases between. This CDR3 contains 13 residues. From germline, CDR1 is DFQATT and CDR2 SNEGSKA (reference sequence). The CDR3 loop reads CSARIRVGQPQHF. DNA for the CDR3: TGCAGTGCTAGGATCAGGGTAGGGCAGCCCCAGCATTTT.

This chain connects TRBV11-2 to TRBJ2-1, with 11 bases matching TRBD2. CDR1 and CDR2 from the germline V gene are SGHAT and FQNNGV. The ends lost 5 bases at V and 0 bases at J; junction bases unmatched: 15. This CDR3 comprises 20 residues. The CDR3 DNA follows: TGTGCCAGCAGCAGGAAGGAGCTAGCGGGGGGTTCCAGCTCCTACAATGAGCAGTTCTTC. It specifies CASSRKELAGGSSSYNEQFF. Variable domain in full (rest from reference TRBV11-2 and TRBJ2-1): EAGVAQSPRYKIIEKRQSVAFWCNPISGHATLYWYQQILGQGPKLLIQFQNNGVVDDSQLPKDRFSAERLKGVDSTLKIQPAKLEDSAVYLCASSRKELAGGSSSYNEQFFGPGTRLTVL.

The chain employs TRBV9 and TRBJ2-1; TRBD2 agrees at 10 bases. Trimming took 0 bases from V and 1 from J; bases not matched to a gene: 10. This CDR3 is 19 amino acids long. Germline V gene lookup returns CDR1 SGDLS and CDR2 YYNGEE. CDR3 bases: TGTGCCAGCAGCGTAGAAGGGCGACTAGCGGGTGGTTCCTACAATGAGCAGTTCTTC. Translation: CASSVEGRLAGGSYNEQFF.

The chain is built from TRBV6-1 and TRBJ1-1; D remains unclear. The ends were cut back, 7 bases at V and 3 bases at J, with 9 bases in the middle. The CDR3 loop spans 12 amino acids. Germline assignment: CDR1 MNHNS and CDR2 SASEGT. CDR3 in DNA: TGTGCCAGCACTAAAAGGGACACTGAAGCTTTCTTT. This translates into CASTKRDTEAFF.

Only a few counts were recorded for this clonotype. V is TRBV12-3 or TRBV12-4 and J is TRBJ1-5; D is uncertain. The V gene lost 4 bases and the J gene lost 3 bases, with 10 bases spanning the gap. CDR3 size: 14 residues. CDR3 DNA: TGTGCCAGCAGTTCATGGGCAGCCAATCAGCCCCAGCATTTT. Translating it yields CASSSWAANQPQHF.